This T cell receptor (beta chain) was recorded in a study of CD8+ T cells in alopecia areata. Study summary: Treated patients were given oral tofacitinib, which was dosed at 5 to 10 mg twice daily.

Germline loops: CDR1 SGHRS, CDR2 YFSETQ. The CDR3 runs to 15 residues. Trimming stripped 4 bases from V and 4 bases from J, with 17 bases between. Lesional scalp tissue (obtained by punch biopsy) and peripheral blood were collected from alopecia areata patients. Extracted from the samples, RNA was reverse transcribed into cDNA to serve as the sequencing template. Repertoires were generated with immunoSEQ multiplex PCR, while TCRdb's copy carries only in-frame clones and drops some. The sample shows roughly 15,000 clones, less than 70% of them seen only once. The clonotype originates from a human donor with alopecia areata. The V gene is TRBV5-1, the J gene TRBJ1-1, with D uncertain. Specimen: skin. This CDR3 reads CASSAREGMSTEAFF. CDR3 bases: TGCGCCAGCAGCGCTCGGGAGGGAATGAGCACTGAAGCTTTCTTT.